This T cell receptor (beta chain) derives from a study of tumor T cells in aggressive B-cell lymphoma. This clone has just one count. TCRdb keeps only in-frame clones here, not all; method: immunoSEQ multiplex PCR. Of around 350 clones in the sample, roughly 98% were seen once. V gave up 2 bases and J gave up 4 bases, with 2 bases separating them. The germline CDR1 and CDR2 sequences are SGHTS and YDEGEE. The CDR3 covers 11 residues. This clonotype was sampled from an adult with diffuse large B cell lymphoma. This chain connects TRBV5-8 to TRBJ2-3; no clear D gene. The sample consisted of tumor tissue. Here the CDR3 reads CASSFADTQYF. In DNA form, the CDR3 reads TGTGCCAGCAGCTTCGCAGATACGCAGTATTTT.